These 32 T cell receptor beta chains share one sample of origin, sequenced in a study of type 1 regulatory T cells. Antigens for these TCRs are unknown. Via MiXCR, TCRdb re-called the reads, giving one row per CDR3 protein. The sample has 60,000 to 70,000 distinct CDR3 sequences; roughly 49% are singletons. Source material: cultured non-Tr1 T cells, either the whole culture or a sorted T cell fraction (not recorded which). These receptors all come from a human donor in good health.

The chain has TRBV10-3 and TRBJ1-2, with D unresolved. CDR1 is ENHRY, CDR2 SYGVKD, per germline. Between the trimmed V and J ends, which lost 8 bases and 2 bases, there was a span of 12 bases. The CDR3 spans 13 residues. In DNA form, the CDR3 reads TGTGCCATCGGTCGGGAGATGAACTATGGCTACACCTTC. It specifies CAIGREMNYGYTF.

This clonotype was detected only a few times. This sequence joins TRBV29-1 and TRBJ1-3; the D gene is possibly TRBD1 (6 bases). CDR3 length: 13 amino acids. V was pared by 4 bases and J by 4 bases, with 11 bases between. Looked up from germline, CDR1 is SQVTM and CDR2 is ANQGSEA. CDR3 loop: CSVGGDTGNTIYF. As DNA, the CDR3 is TGCAGCGTTGGGGGGGACACAGGAAACACCATATATTTT.

In its sample, this clonotype was seen a few times. The chain has TRBV9 and TRBJ1-2, with TRBD1 matching over 7 bases. V lost 4 bases and J lost 4; bases outside the gene matches: 4. In germline, CDR1 is SGDLS, CDR2 YYNGEE. This CDR3 is 13 amino acids long. The CDR3 coding sequence is TGTGCCAGCAGCCCTCGGGACAGCTATGGCTACACCTTC. Translating it yields CASSPRDSYGYTF.

This chain joins TRBV30 and TRBJ1-1; D is possibly TRBD1 (6 bases). Germline assignment: CDR1 GTSNPN and CDR2 SVGIG (reference sequence). The length of the CDR3 is 13 residues. V was pared by 8 bases and J by 1 base, with 14 bases between. The CDR3 nucleotides read TGTGCCACTTCTAGGGGGGGGAACACTGAAGCTTTCTTT. This sequence encodes CATSRGGNTEAFF.

This sequence joins TRBV2 and TRBJ1-2; TRBD1 might be the D (5 bases). The CDR3 runs 15 residues. Trimming stripped 0 bases from V and 4 bases from J, with 12 bases between. Germline values: CDR1 SNHLY, CDR2 FYNNEI. The CDR3 DNA reads TGTGCCAGCAGTGAAGCGGGGGTCTCTAGCTATGGCTACACCTTC. Its protein is CASSEAGVSSYGYTF.

The rearrangement uses TRBV12-3 or TRBV12-4 and TRBJ1-2, with D tentatively TRBD1 (5 bases). This CDR3 comprises 14 residues. Trimming stripped 5 bases from V and 3 bases from J, with 13 bases between. CDR3 protein: CASSLRGGDYGYTF. CDR3 sequence (DNA): TGTGCCAGCAGTCTTAGGGGCGGGGACTATGGCTACACCTTC.

The chain couples TRBV5-5 to TRBJ2-2; D possibly uses TRBD1 or TRBD2 (5 bases each). This CDR3 comprises 18 residues. V was pared by 0 bases and J by 4 bases, with 19 bases between. CDR1 and CDR2 from the germline V gene are SGHKS and YYEKEE (reference sequence). CDR3 loop: CASSLGFIGGVGTGELFF. The CDR3 nucleotides read TGTGCCAGCAGCTTGGGCTTCATTGGGGGTGTCGGCACCGGGGAGCTGTTTTTT.

The chain joins TRBV7-9 to TRBJ1-2; D gene unclear. The CDR3 is 10 residues long. Trimming took 5 bases from V and 12 from J, leaving 10 bases between them. The germline V gene encodes CDR1 SEHNR and CDR2 FQNEAQ (reference sequence). Here the CDR3 reads CASSPRWDTF. The DNA for the CDR3 is TGTGCCAGCAGCCCGAGGTGGGACACCTTC.

This chain connects TRBV5-1 to TRBJ2-5; D gene ambiguous. Trimming cost V 4 bases and J 4 bases, with 14 bases left between them. CDR1 SGHRS and CDR2 YFSETQ come from the germline V gene. This CDR3 contains 14 residues. The CDR3 DNA sequence: TGCGCCAGCAGCCTGGACCCTCTAGGAGAGACCCAGTACTTC. The encoded protein is CASSLDPLGETQYF.

The V and J genes are TRBV11-2 and TRBJ1-2; possible D gene TRBD1, 5 bases. The CDR3 is 15 amino acids. Germline assignment: CDR1 SGHAT and CDR2 FQNNGV. The ends were cut back, 5 bases at V and 4 bases at J, with 17 bases in the middle. This CDR3 is CASSRAGELGYGYTF. Written as DNA, the CDR3 is TGTGCCAGCAGCCGTGCGGGGGAGTTAGGCTATGGCTACACCTTC.

At least ten counts were recorded for this clonotype. V is TRBV29-1 and J is TRBJ2-1; 10 bases fit TRBD2. The CDR3 consists of 17 residues. Germline lookup yields CDR1 SQVTM and CDR2 ANQGSEA. J lost 3 bases, V lost 0 bases, and 8 bases had no gene match. The CDR3 DNA is TGCAGCGTTGAAGATCATGGACTAGCGGTGAACTACAATGAGCAGTTCTTC. Protein: CSVEDHGLAVNYNEQFF.

There are a few counts of this clonotype. The chain joins TRBV6-2 or TRBV6-3 to TRBJ1-1; D unresolved. V lost 0 bases, J lost 3 bases, and 2 bases lay in between. Germline CDR1 is MNHEY and CDR2 is SVGEGT. The length of the CDR3 is 12 residues. The CDR3 region has the DNA TGTGCCAGCAGTTACTCGGACACTGAAGCTTTCTTT. Its translation: CASSYSDTEAFF.

The chain joins TRBV12-3 or TRBV12-4 to TRBJ1-2; D unclear. The CDR3 is 14 residues long. Trimming pared 10 bases from V and 2 bases from J, leaving 17 bases between. The CDR3 region has the DNA TGTGCCACCTCACCTCGAGTGGGCAACTATGGCTACACCTTC. Residues: CATSPRVGNYGYTF.

A few counts support this clonotype. The rearrangement joins TRBV2 to TRBJ2-2, with TRBD1 identical over 7 bases. The V and J ends lost 4 bases and 2 bases, in that order; junction bases with no gene match: 1. Germline assignment: CDR1 SNHLY and CDR2 FYNNEI. There are 14 residues in the CDR3. The CDR3 protein is CASSGDSNTGELFF. For the CDR3, the DNA is TGTGCCAGCAGTGGGGACAGTAACACCGGGGAGCTGTTTTTT.

The V gene is TRBV2, the J gene TRBJ2-5, with 7 bases lining up with TRBD2. Germline-derived CDR1 and CDR2 are SNHLY and FYNNEI. The CDR3 has 11 residues. The V segment lost 5 bases and the J segment 9 bases; nucleotides outside the gene matches: 3. The CDR3 sequence: CASSLTSAQYF. Written as DNA, the CDR3 is TGTGCCAGCAGTCTCACTAGCGCCCAGTACTTC.

This clonotype was observed a few times. The chain has TRBV5-1 and TRBJ1-1; weak D call: TRBD1 (6 bases). There are 15 residues in the CDR3. Germline CDR1 is SGHRS and CDR2 is YFSETQ. V was pared by 4 bases and J by 4 bases, with 17 bases between. This CDR3 reads CASSGTGMRATEAFF. The CDR3, as DNA: TGCGCCAGCAGCGGAACAGGGATGCGGGCCACTGAAGCTTTCTTT.

The chain couples TRBV20-1 to TRBJ2-3, with D unresolved. From germline, CDR1 is DFQATT and CDR2 SNEGSKA (reference sequence). V shed 3 bases and J shed 3 bases, with 13 bases lying between them. The CDR3 is 14 amino acids. Here the CDR3 reads CSARLWMGTDTQYF. Written as DNA, the CDR3 is TGCAGTGCTAGGCTGTGGATGGGGACAGATACGCAGTATTTT.

CDR3 protein: CASSQGTAFTGNTIYF. In nucleotides, the CDR3 is TGTGCCAGCAGCCAAGGGACAGCGTTCACTGGAAACACCATATATTTT. The chain joins TRBV28 to TRBJ1-3; TRBD1 matches at 7 bases. Germline lookup yields CDR1 MDHEN and CDR2 SYDVKM. This CDR3 region has 16 residues. V trimming: 6 bases; J trimming: 2 bases; junction bases outside the gene matches: 10.

This clonotype was observed a few times. The J gene is TRBJ1-4, the V gene TRBV29-1, with 9 bases identical to TRBD1. The CDR3 length is 16 residues. CDR1 SQVTM and CDR2 ANQGSEA come from the germline V gene. The V and J ends lost 4 bases and 8 bases, in that order; junction bases with no gene match: 14. Here the CDR3 DNA reads TGCAGCGTTGCGCCCGAGGGGGGGACAGGGAGGGAAAAACTGTTTTTT. Translated, it gives CSVAPEGGTGREKLFF.

This chain joins TRBV14 and TRBJ2-3; 9 positions match TRBD1. V shed 4 bases, J shed 4 bases, and the junction held 9 bases outside the gene matches. The germline CDR1 and CDR2 sequences are SGHDN and FVKESK. The CDR3 contains 16 residues. The CDR3 region has the DNA TGTGCCAGCAGCCGGACCGGGACAGGGAGTGCAGATACGCAGTATTTT. Encoded protein: CASSRTGTGSADTQYF.

This sequence joins TRBV5-1 and TRBJ1-2, with 7 bases that match TRBD1. V shed 4 bases and J 8 bases; nucleotides not matched to a gene: 8. Germline V gives CDR1 SGHRS, CDR2 YFSETQ. The CDR3 contains 13 residues. The CDR3 nucleotides read TGCGCCAGCAGCCGACCAGGGGGGGTCGGCTACACCTTC. This gives the protein CASSRPGGVGYTF. Full variable domain (outside the CDR3, taken from reference TRBV5-1 and TRBJ1-2): KAGVTQTPRYLIKTRGQQVTLSCSPISGHRSVSWYQQTPGQGLQFLFEYFSETQRNKGNFPGRFSGRQFSNSRSEMNVSTLELGDSALYLCASSRPGGVGYTFGSGTRLTVV.

The chain has TRBV7-2 and TRBJ1-1; D may be TRBD1 (5 bases). Germline V gene data show CDR1 as SGHTA and CDR2 as FQGNSA. V lost 2 bases, J lost 6 bases, and 13 bases lay in between. The CDR3 is 14 residues long. Here the CDR3 reads CASSLSVRGAEAFF. CDR3 in DNA: TGTGCCAGCAGCTTATCTGTAAGGGGAGCTGAAGCTTTCTTT.

This clonotype was counted a few times. The genes are TRBV4-1 and TRBJ2-3; TRBD2 is a possible D gene (5 bases). Trimming stripped 2 bases from V and 6 bases from J, with 12 bases between. The CDR3 has 14 amino acids. CDR1 is MGHRA and CDR2 is YSYEKL in the germline V gene. The CDR3 region is CASSQLEGSDTQYF. CDR3 DNA: TGCGCCAGCAGCCAACTAGAAGGGAGCGATACGCAGTATTTT.

The J gene is TRBJ2-7, the V gene TRBV24-1, with a possible D match to TRBD2 (7 bases). The CDR3 is 14 residues long. Trimming took off 9 bases at V and 6 bases at J, with 20 bases between the two ends. Germline values: CDR1 KGHDR, CDR2 SFDVKD. The CDR3 here is CATAAGASGCEQYF. The CDR3 bases are TGTGCCACCGCTGCAGGGGCTAGCGGCTGCGAGCAGTACTTC.

The chain joins TRBV12-3 or TRBV12-4 to TRBJ2-1, with D unclear. The CDR3 spans 13 residues. V dropped 2 bases and J dropped 7 bases, with 9 bases sitting between them. CDR3 amino acids: CASSLRAGNEQFF. The CDR3 DNA reads TGTGCCAGCAGTTTACGGGCCGGGAATGAGCAGTTCTTC.

This rearrangement joins TRBV4-1 to TRBJ2-2; D gene uncertain. The CDR3 runs to 17 residues. V lost 4 bases and J lost 0, with 15 bases in between. Germline V gene sequence: CDR1 MGHRA, CDR2 YSYEKL. The CDR3 coding sequence is TGCGCCAGCAGCCGCCTACACGGACCCGCGAACACCGGGGAGCTGTTTTTT. This codes for CASSRLHGPANTGELFF.

The chain has TRBV3-1 and TRBJ1-2; no clear D gene. V was clipped by 2 bases and J by 12 bases, with 13 bases between them. Germline V CDR1 and CDR2: LGHDT, YNNKEL (reference sequence). The CDR3 sequence is 12 residues long. The CDR3 bases are TGTGCCAGCAGCCAAAGAACCTCTTCCCACACCTTC. Translating gives CASSQRTSSHTF.

This chain connects TRBV4-1 to TRBJ2-3; 10 bases line up with TRBD2. Germline V gene lookup returns CDR1 MGHRA and CDR2 YSYEKL. V lost 0 bases, J lost 8 bases, and 8 bases stayed unmatched. The CDR3 runs to 16 residues. CDR3 DNA sequence: TGCGCCAGCAGCCAAGACCAGCGGGGGGGCCTTGGTACGCAGTATTTT. Its protein product is CASSQDQRGGLGTQYF.

The CDR3 protein is CASSPAVSYEQYF. CDR3 in DNA: TGTGCCAGCTCACCGGCAGTTTCCTACGAGCAGTACTTC. The V and J genes are TRBV18 and TRBJ2-7; D is ambiguous. The germline V and J ends were trimmed by 3 bases and 1 base, with 7 bases remaining between them. This CDR3 region has 13 residues. CDR1 KGHSH and CDR2 LQKENI come from the germline V gene.

This chain uses TRBV7-8 with TRBJ1-6, with D perhaps matching TRBD1 (6 bases). Germline CDR1 is SGHVS and CDR2 is FQNEAQ. The germline V and J ends were trimmed by 0 bases and 7 bases, with 7 bases remaining between them. This CDR3 contains 14 residues. The CDR3 DNA reads as TGTGCCAGCAGCTTAGCAGGGGGAAATTCACCCCTCCACTTT. Protein: CASSLAGGNSPLHF.

CDR3 bases: TGCAGTGCTCCGGACAGGACTAACTATGGCTACACCTTC. Its protein is CSAPDRTNYGYTF. This chain uses TRBV20-1 with TRBJ1-2; TRBD1 matches 7 bases. V dropped 5 bases and J dropped 0; count of bases not matched to a gene: 3. The CDR3 runs 13 residues. The germline V gene encodes CDR1 DFQATT and CDR2 SNEGSKA (reference sequence).

The V call is TRBV14, the J call TRBJ1-2, with D unresolved. The CDR3 is 13 residues long. Germline V lookup: CDR1 SGHDN, CDR2 FVKESK. The V gene lost 1 base and the J gene lost 8 bases, with 11 bases spanning the gap. The CDR3: CASSQVGSIGYTF. The DNA of the CDR3 is TGTGCCAGCAGCCAAGTAGGCAGTATCGGCTACACCTTC.